Following are 27 T cell receptor beta chains from one sample sequenced in a study of neurological immune-mediated disorders. TCRdb passed the 5' RACE reads through MiXCR, listing each CDR3 protein once. The sample contains 18,000 or so distinct CDR3 sequences, roughly 15% of which appear only once. Material: CD4+ T cells from blood. The receptors originated from a woman aged 60-70 years with HTLV-1-associated myelopathy (HAM/TSP).

This clonotype has a count of ten or more. The V call is TRBV29-1, the J call TRBJ1-2; tentatively, D is TRBD1 (6 bases). Trimming pared 2 bases from V and 3 bases from J, leaving 7 bases between. The germline V gene has CDR1 SQVTM and CDR2 ANQGSEA. The CDR3 is 12 amino acids. The CDR3 region has the DNA TGCAGCGTTGAAAACAGGGACTATGGCTACACCTTC. Protein sequence: CSVENRDYGYTF.

The rearrangement links TRBV12-3 or TRBV12-4 to TRBJ2-7, with D unresolved. The CDR3 spans 13 residues. V lost 8 bases and J 1 base, leaving 12 bases between the germline ends. CDR3 DNA: TGTGCCAGCCGACCTAGTAGTTCCTACGAGCAGTACTTC. Translating it yields CASRPSSSYEQYF.

The rearrangement links TRBV5-1 to TRBJ2-7; possibly TRBD1 for D (5 bases). The V end was cut by 2 bases, the J end by 2 bases, with 11 bases between. CDR3 length: 14 residues. Germline loops: CDR1 SGHRS, CDR2 YFSETQ. CDR3 coding DNA: TGCGCCAGCAGCTTACAGGACGGAACCTACGAGCAGTACTTC. Translation gives CASSLQDGTYEQYF.

This clonotype was seen repeatedly, ten times or more. This chain links TRBV9 with TRBJ2-1, with 12 positions matching TRBD2. The germline gives CDR1 SGDLS, CDR2 YYNGEE. CDR3 length: 15 residues. J was trimmed by 9 bases and V by 4 bases; bases with no gene match: 8. The CDR3 coding sequence is TGTGCCAGCAGCCCGACTAGCGGGAGAATTAGTGAGCAGTTCTTC. It is translated as CASSPTSGRISEQFF.

The chain uses TRBV29-1 and TRBJ2-5; D is possibly TRBD2 (6 bases). Trimming left V 4 bases short and J 2 bases short, with 17 bases between. CDR1 is SQVTM, CDR2 ANQGSEA, per germline. The CDR3 is 15 residues long. The CDR3 reads CSVGGRGILQETQYF. In nucleotides, the CDR3 is TGCAGCGTTGGGGGCCGGGGGATTCTTCAAGAGACCCAGTACTTC.

There are many counts of this clonotype. CDR3 protein: CASSSIHGEQFF. In DNA, the CDR3 is TGTGCCAGCAGTTCCATTCATGGTGAGCAGTTCTTC. The chain uses TRBV28 and TRBJ2-1; no clear D. There are 12 residues in the CDR3. The V end was cut by 4 bases, the J end by 9 bases, with 10 bases between. Germline CDR1 reads MDHEN; CDR2 reads SYDVKM.

The rearrangement uses TRBV24-1 and TRBJ2-7, with a tentative D call TRBD1 (6 bases). The germline V gene has CDR1 KGHDR and CDR2 SFDVKD. The germline V and J ends were trimmed by 7 bases and 5 bases, with 11 bases remaining between them. The CDR3 runs to 12 residues. This CDR3 is CATRGGFDEQYF. In DNA form, the CDR3 reads TGTGCCACCAGAGGGGGATTCGACGAGCAGTACTTC.

This clonotype occurred many times. Mismatch with germline at one junction end may stem from a read error. This chain connects TRBV11-2 to TRBJ2-1; D uncertain. The V gene's germline CDR1 is SGHAT and CDR2 FQNNGV. The CDR3 has 12 residues. The CDR3 coding sequence is TGCGCCAGCAGCTTGGTGGGCAATGAGCAGTTCTTC. This codes for CASSLVGNEQFF.

This clonotype is medium-sized by share. The V gene is TRBV4-2, the J gene TRBJ2-1, with D unclear. The CDR3 runs to 14 residues. Trimming stripped 0 bases from V and 5 bases from J, with 8 bases between. Germline V lookup: CDR1 LGHNA, CDR2 YNFKEQ. CDR3 nucleotide sequence: TGTGCCAGCAGCCAAGATCGGAACAACAATGAGCAGTTCTTC. This sequence encodes CASSQDRNNNEQFF.

This chain joins TRBV24-1 and TRBJ2-5; TRBD1 matches at 7 bases. With V trimmed by 3 bases and J by 4 bases, 7 bases remained unmatched. Germline CDR1 reads KGHDR; CDR2 reads SFDVKD. The CDR3 is 15 amino acids. CDR3 coding DNA: TGTGCCACCAGTGATGGGGGCCGACAGGGAGAGACCCAGTACTTC. Its protein product is CATSDGGRQGETQYF.

This clonotype was counted at least ten times. The chain uses TRBV20-1 and TRBJ1-1, with D uncertain. V was shortened by 5 bases and J by 0 bases, with 7 bases between the two germline ends. CDR3 length: 12 amino acids. Germline V gives CDR1 DFQATT, CDR2 SNEGSKA (reference sequence). In DNA form, the CDR3 reads TGCAGTGCTGACGCTATGAACACTGAAGCTTTCTTT. Encoded protein: CSADAMNTEAFF.

As regards this clonotype: Just one base apart from a much larger clone, this may be a read error. V and J are TRBV30 and TRBJ1-1, with D unresolved. The CDR3 has 13 amino acids. From germline, CDR1 is GTSNPN and CDR2 SVGIG (reference sequence). The CDR3 nucleotides are TGTTCCTGGAGGCGAGGTGGAGGTACTGAAGCTTTCTTT. As protein: CSWRRGGGTEAFF.

V is TRBV29-1 and J is TRBJ2-1; D may correspond to TRBD1 or TRBD2 (6 bases each). Germline V gives CDR1 SQVTM, CDR2 ANQGSEA. This CDR3 has 14 amino acids. Trimming removed 5 bases from V and 5 bases from J, with 16 bases in between. CDR3 sequence (DNA): TGCAGCGTTCCCGGGGGCAGCTCGAACAATGAGCAGTTCTTC. Amino acids: CSVPGGSSNNEQFF.

In this sample, this clonotype turned up many times. CDR3 loop: CASSLDRRDGRISYNSPLHF. In nucleotides, the CDR3 is TGTGCCAGCAGCTTGGACCGTCGGGACGGTAGAATCTCCTATAATTCACCCCTCCACTTT. This chain links TRBV5-5 with TRBJ1-6; perhaps TRBD1 as D (5 bases). The CDR3 extends over 20 amino acids. Trimming removed 0 bases at V and 0 bases at J, with 19 bases between. Germline V gene data show CDR1 as SGHKS and CDR2 as YYEKEE (reference sequence).

This clonotype appeared many times. The chain links TRBV7-9 to TRBJ1-1; D not resolved. The CDR3 spans 10 residues. Germline V CDR1 and CDR2: SEHNR, FQNEAQ (reference sequence). V was clipped by 1 base and J by 7 bases, with 1 base between them. The CDR3 DNA reads TGTGCCAGCAGCTTAGTTGAAGCTTTCTTT. Encoded protein: CASSLVEAFF.

This clonotype was recorded at least ten times. The V and J genes are TRBV7-2 and TRBJ2-4, with a weak D call TRBD1 (6 bases). There are 15 residues in the CDR3. The V end lost 1 base, the J end lost 0 bases, and 7 bases lay between the germline ends. Germline V CDR1 and CDR2: SGHTA, FQGNSA. This CDR3 reads CASSLGTAAKNIQYF. The CDR3 nucleotides are TGTGCCAGCAGCTTAGGGACAGCAGCCAAAAACATTCAGTACTTC.

The sample holds many counts of this clonotype. The J gene is TRBJ2-5, the V gene TRBV10-3; possible D gene TRBD1, 5 bases. Germline assignment: CDR1 ENHRY and CDR2 SYGVKD. The CDR3 is 16 amino acids. V lost 4 bases, J lost 5 bases, and 20 bases lay in between. The chain's CDR3 is CAISAREASRAETQYF. The CDR3 DNA is TGTGCCATCAGTGCCAGAGAGGCGTCCAGGGCCGAGACCCAGTACTTC.

This clonotype was recorded at least ten times. The chain uses TRBV6-6 and TRBJ2-6; D gene unclear. The CDR3 sequence is 14 residues long. V lost 0 bases to trimming and J lost 0 bases, with 0 bases between them. Germline lookup yields CDR1 MNHNY and CDR2 SVGAGI (reference sequence). CDR3 region: CASSYSSGANVLTF. The CDR3 DNA sequence: TGTGCCAGCAGTTACTCCTCTGGGGCCAACGTCCTGACTTTC.

The V gene is TRBV29-1, the J gene TRBJ1-2; no clear D. The CDR3 consists of 12 residues. The germline V gene encodes CDR1 SQVTM and CDR2 ANQGSEA. The CDR3, as DNA: TGCGTTGCTTTTGGACCTAACTATGGCTACACCTTC. Amino acid sequence: CVAFGPNYGYTF.

Ten or more counts support this clonotype. The genes are TRBV7-7 and TRBJ2-5; weak D call: TRBD2 (6 bases). CDR1 is SSHAT, CDR2 FNYEAQ, per germline (reference sequence). The V gene lost 1 base and the J gene lost 0 bases, with 15 bases spanning the gap. The CDR3 contains 17 residues. CDR3 nucleotide sequence: TGTGCCAGCAGCTTAGGGTCCGTGCGGGGAAACCAAGAGACCCAGTACTTC. Translating it yields CASSLGSVRGNQETQYF.

This clonotype appeared many times. The V call is TRBV20-1, the J call TRBJ2-5; 8 nucleotides line up with TRBD2. The J segment lost 0 bases and the V segment lost 0 bases, leaving 6 bases of the junction unmatched. CDR1 and CDR2 (germline): DFQATT, SNEGSKA (reference sequence). This CDR3 is 16 amino acids long. The CDR3 nucleotides read TGCAGTGCTAGAGATCTCCAGCGGGGGTACCAAGAGACCCAGTACTTC. Its protein is CSARDLQRGYQETQYF.

This clonotype was counted at least ten times. The V and J genes are TRBV11-2 and TRBJ1-5; 7 bases agree with TRBD1. With 5 bases clipped from V and 2 bases from J, the junction kept 9 bases outside the gene matches. Germline V lookup: CDR1 SGHAT, CDR2 FQNNGV. The CDR3 totals 16 residues. CDR3: CASSPWTGSGNQPQHF. CDR3 nucleotides: TGTGCCAGCAGCCCTTGGACAGGCAGTGGCAATCAGCCCCAGCATTTT.

This clonotype occurred many times. This CDR3 reads CSAEHPNRGLGSYEQYF. The CDR3 nucleotides are TGCAGTGCCGAACATCCAAACAGGGGGCTGGGCTCCTACGAGCAGTACTTC. This chain uses TRBV20-1 with TRBJ2-7; TRBD1 matches at 9 bases. With V trimmed by 6 bases and J by 0 bases, 15 bases remained unmatched. Germline V gene lookup returns CDR1 DFQATT and CDR2 SNEGSKA (reference sequence). This CDR3 region has 17 residues.

This clonotype was detected many times. The gene calls are TRBV4-3 and TRBJ2-3, with D possibly matching TRBD1 (5 bases). With 0 bases removed from V and 8 bases from J, the gap between germline ends came to 15 bases. The CDR3 consists of 15 residues. CDR1 LGHNA and CDR2 YSLEER come from the germline V gene. In nucleotides, the CDR3 is TGCGCCAGCAGCCAAGATTGCCAGGGCGGTGCTACGCAGTATTTT. This encodes CASSQDCQGGATQYF.

This clonotype appeared many times. The rearrangement links TRBV20-1 to TRBJ2-7; 9 bases fit TRBD2. V lost 0 bases and J lost 5; bases outside the gene matches: 8. The CDR3 is 15 amino acids. CDR1 is DFQATT, CDR2 SNEGSKA, per germline (reference sequence). In nucleotides, the CDR3 is TGCAGTGCTAGAGATTTGCGGGGGGGCCCCAACGAGCAGTACTTC. Translated: CSARDLRGGPNEQYF.

This clonotype has at least ten counts. The J gene is TRBJ1-6, the V gene TRBV6-5; tentatively, D is TRBD1 (6 bases). Deletions cut 0 bases from V and 17 bases from J, with 14 bases between. The length of the CDR3 is 13 residues. Germline V lookup: CDR1 MNHEY, CDR2 SVGAGI. The CDR3 protein is CASSYSRDNLVHF. CDR3 DNA sequence: TGTGCCAGCAGTTACTCTCGGGACAACCTGGTCCACTTT.

There are many counts of this clonotype. The chain recombines TRBV10-3 with TRBJ2-1, with 7 bases matching TRBD1. Unmatched junction bases numbered 3, after V lost 6 bases and J lost 4 bases. CDR1 is ENHRY, CDR2 SYGVKD, per germline. The CDR3 contains 13 residues. The CDR3 bases are TGTGCCATCAGGGGGACAGAATACAATGAGCAGTTCTTC. It encodes CAIRGTEYNEQFF.